The clone carrying this T cell receptor (beta chain) was found many times. The antigen remains undetermined. Template-switch 5'RACE cDNA synthesis added a 10-nucleotide unique molecular identifier. In TCRdb, the 5' RACE reads were re-called with MiXCR into one record per CDR3 protein. The sample consists of about 58,000 distinct CDR3 sequences, roughly 2.5% of them appearing once. The germline V gene has CDR1 SEHNR and CDR2 FQNEAQ (reference sequence). The CDR3 spans 14 residues. The germline V and J ends were trimmed by 6 bases and 2 bases, with 14 bases remaining between them. This sample is drawn from a study of neurological immune-mediated disorders. Points from the study as a whole: Expanded clones shared no CDR3 amino acid sequences across subjects, suggesting private repertoires in all groups. Any association between clinical or MRI features and the multiple sclerosis repertoire cluster was absent.

The V gene is TRBV7-9, the J gene TRBJ2-7; D possibly matches TRBD1 or TRBD2 (6 bases each). Sequenced input: PBMCs. The receptor was isolated from a man aged 45 to 65 with multiple sclerosis. CDR3 amino acids: CASSSAGGTYEQYF. The CDR3 nucleotides read TGTGCCAGCAGTTCAGCCGGGGGCACCTACGAGCAGTACTTC.